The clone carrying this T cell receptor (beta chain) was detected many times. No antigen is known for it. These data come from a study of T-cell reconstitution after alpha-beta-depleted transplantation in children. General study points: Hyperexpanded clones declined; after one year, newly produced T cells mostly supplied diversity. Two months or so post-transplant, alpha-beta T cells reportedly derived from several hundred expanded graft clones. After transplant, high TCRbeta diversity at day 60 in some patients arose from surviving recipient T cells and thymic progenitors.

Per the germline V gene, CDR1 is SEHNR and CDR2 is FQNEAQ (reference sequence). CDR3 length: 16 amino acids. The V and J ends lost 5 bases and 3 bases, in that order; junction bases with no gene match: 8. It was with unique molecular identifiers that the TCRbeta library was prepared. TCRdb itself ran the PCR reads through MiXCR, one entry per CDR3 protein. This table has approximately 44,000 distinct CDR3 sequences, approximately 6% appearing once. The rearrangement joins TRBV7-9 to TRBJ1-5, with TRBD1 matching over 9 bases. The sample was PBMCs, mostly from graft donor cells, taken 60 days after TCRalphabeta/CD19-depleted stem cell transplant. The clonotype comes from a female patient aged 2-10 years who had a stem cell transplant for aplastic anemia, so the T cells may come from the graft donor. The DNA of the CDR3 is TGTGCCAGCAGCCTCGGGACAGGGCCAAACAATCAGCCCCAGCATTTT. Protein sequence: CASSLGTGPNNQPQHF. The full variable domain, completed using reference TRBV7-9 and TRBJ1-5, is DTGVSQNPRHKITKRGQNVTFRCDPISEHNRLYWYRQTLGQGPEFLTYFQNEAQLEKSRLLSDRFSAERPKGSFSTLEIQRTEQGDSAMYLCASSLGTGPNNQPQHFGDGTRLSIL.